This TCR beta chain appears in the sequencing data of a study of CD8+CD57+ T cells in acquired aplastic anemia. Genomic DNA acted as the template from which TCR beta VDJ combination and CDR3 sequence profiling were carried out. TCRdb itself ran the reads through MiXCR, one entry per CDR3 protein. This sample yields 180,000 or so distinct CDR3 sequences, of which about 60% are seen a single time; approximately 42% belongs to the top ten. CD8+CD57+ cell expansion, shown by flow cytometry, had occurred in the patients selected for sequencing. Among the patients, all had severe acquired aplastic anemia. This clonotype was seen repeatedly, ten times or more. V shed 0 bases and J shed 6 bases, with 8 bases lying between them. CDR1 and CDR2 from the germline V gene are ENHRY and SYGVKD. This CDR3 spans 13 amino acids.

This TCR was sampled from a human donor with aplastic anemia. V and J are TRBV10-3 and TRBJ1-2; maybe TRBD1 (5 bases). The sequenced sample was sorted CD4+, CD8+, or CD8+CD57+ T cells (not recorded which) from PBMCs. The CDR3 protein is CAISESQGDGYTF. In DNA form, the CDR3 reads TGTGCCATCAGTGAGTCACAAGGGGATGGCTACACCTTC.